The T cell receptor beta chain described here comes from a study of shared clonotypes between healthy human individuals. The repertoire was sequenced with immunoSEQ multiplex PCR; TCRdb's copy has only in-frame clones and lacks some. The sample includes roughly 2.2 million clones, more than 85% of them seen just once. Findings and limits, study-wide: In having few donors, the study represented limited genetic and exposure-history diversity. Naive subsets tended to show greater estimated richness than memory subsets.

To note about this clone: Its antigen is not identified.

This sequence originates from a man between 18 and 35 years old in good health. Some clones in this sample may be carry-over from other donors' samples. Sequencing used naive CD4+ T cells from PBMCs. As for subset: CD45RA+ positively selected.

The CDR3 coding sequence is TGTGCTAGTGGTTTCTCAACCGGGACAGAACAAGAGACCCAGTACTTC. Translating gives CASGFSTGTEQETQYF. V usage is TRBV12-5 and J usage is TRBJ2-5; 7 bases are shared with TRBD1. With V trimmed by 3 bases and J by 2 bases, 9 bases remained unmatched. Looked up from germline, CDR1 is LGHNT and CDR2 is FRNRAP. This CDR3 spans 16 amino acids.